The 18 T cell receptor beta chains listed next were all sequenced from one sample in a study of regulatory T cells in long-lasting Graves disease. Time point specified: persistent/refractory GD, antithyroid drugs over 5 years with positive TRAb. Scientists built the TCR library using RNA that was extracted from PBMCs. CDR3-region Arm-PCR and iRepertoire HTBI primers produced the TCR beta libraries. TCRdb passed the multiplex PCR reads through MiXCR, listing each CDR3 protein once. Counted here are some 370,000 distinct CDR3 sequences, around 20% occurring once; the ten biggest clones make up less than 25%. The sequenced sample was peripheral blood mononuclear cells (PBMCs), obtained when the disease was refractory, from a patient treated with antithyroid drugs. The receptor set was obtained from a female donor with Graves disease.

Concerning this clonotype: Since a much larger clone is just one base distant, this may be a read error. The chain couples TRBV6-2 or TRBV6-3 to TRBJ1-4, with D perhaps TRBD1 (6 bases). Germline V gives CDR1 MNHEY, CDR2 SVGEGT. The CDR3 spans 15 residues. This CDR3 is CASSYARGANEKLVF. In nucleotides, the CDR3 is TGTGCCAGCAGTTACGCTCGGGGGGCGAATGAAAAACTGGTTTTT.

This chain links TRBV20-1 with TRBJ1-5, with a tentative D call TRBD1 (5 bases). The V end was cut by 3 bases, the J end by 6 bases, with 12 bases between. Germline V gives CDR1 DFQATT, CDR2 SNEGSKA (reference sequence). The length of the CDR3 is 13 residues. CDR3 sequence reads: CSARGERGQPQHF. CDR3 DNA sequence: TGCAGTGCTAGGGGGGAGCGGGGTCAGCCCCAGCATTTT.

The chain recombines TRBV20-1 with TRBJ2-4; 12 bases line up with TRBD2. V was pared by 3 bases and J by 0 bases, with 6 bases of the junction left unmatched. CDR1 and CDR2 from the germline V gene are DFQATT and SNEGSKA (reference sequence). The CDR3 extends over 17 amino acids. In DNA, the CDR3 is TGCAGTGCTAGCCGAGGACTAGCGGGGCTAGCCAAAAACATTCAGTACTTC. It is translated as CSASRGLAGLAKNIQYF.

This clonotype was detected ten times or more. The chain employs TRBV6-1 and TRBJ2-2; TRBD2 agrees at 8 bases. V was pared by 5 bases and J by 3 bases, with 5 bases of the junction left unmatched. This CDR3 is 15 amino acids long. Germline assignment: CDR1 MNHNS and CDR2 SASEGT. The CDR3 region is CASSPGTRHTGELFF. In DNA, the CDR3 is TGTGCCAGCAGTCCCGGGACTAGACACACCGGGGAGCTGTTTTTT.

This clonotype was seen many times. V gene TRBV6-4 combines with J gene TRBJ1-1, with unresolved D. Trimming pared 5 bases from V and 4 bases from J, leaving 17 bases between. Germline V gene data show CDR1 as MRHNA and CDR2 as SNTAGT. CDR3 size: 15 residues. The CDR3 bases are TGTGCCAGCAGTCCTGCTCCAGACATGAGCACTGAAGCTTTCTTT. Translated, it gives CASSPAPDMSTEAFF.

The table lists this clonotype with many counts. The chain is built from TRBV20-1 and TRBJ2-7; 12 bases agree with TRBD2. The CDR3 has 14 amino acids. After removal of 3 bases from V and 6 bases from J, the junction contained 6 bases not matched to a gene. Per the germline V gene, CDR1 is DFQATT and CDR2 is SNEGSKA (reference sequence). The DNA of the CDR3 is TGCAGTGCTAGCCAGACTAGCGGGAGTAGCGAGCAGTACTTC. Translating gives CSASQTSGSSEQYF.

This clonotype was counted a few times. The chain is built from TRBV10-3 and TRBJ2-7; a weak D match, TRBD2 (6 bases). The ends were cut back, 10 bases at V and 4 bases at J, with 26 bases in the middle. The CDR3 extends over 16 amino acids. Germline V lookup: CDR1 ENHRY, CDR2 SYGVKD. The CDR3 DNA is TGTGCCAGCCGGGACGCCGCTAGAGCCGGGGGATACGAGCAGTACTTC. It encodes CASRDAARAGGYEQYF.

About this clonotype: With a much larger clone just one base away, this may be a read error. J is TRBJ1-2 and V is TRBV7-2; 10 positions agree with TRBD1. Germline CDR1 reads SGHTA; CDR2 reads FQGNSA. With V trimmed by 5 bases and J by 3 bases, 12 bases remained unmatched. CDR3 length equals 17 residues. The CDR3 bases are TGTACCAGCAGCGCCCGGAGACAGGGGGCAGTGGACTATGGCTACACCTTC. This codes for CTSSARRQGAVDYGYTF.

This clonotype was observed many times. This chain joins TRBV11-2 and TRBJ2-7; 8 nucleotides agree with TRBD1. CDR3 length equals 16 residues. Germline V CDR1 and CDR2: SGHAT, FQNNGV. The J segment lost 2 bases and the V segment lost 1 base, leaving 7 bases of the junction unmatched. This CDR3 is CASSLVGTGLTYEQYF. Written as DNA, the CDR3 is TGTGCCAGCAGCTTAGTTGGGACAGGCCTTACCTACGAGCAGTACTTC.

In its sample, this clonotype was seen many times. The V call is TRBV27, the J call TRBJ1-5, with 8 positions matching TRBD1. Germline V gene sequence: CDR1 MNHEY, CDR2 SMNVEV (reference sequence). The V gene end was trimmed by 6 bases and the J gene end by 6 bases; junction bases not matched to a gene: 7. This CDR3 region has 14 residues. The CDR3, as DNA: TGTGCCAGCAGCAACGACAGGGGACGTCAGCCCCAGCATTTT. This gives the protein CASSNDRGRQPQHF.

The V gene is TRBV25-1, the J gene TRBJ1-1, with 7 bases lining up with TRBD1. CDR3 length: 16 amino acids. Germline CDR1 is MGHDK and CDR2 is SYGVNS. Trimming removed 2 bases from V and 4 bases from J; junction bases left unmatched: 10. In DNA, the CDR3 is TGTGCCAGCAGTGAAGCGGGAGGCAGGGGGACCACTGAAGCTTTCTTT. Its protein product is CASSEAGGRGTTEAFF.

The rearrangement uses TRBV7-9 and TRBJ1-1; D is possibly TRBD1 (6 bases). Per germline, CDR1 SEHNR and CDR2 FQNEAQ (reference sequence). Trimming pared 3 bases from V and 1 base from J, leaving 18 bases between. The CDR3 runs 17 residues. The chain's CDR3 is CASSLVSGARQNTEAFF. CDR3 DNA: TGTGCCAGCAGCTTGGTGTCGGGGGCCAGGCAGAACACTGAAGCTTTCTTT.

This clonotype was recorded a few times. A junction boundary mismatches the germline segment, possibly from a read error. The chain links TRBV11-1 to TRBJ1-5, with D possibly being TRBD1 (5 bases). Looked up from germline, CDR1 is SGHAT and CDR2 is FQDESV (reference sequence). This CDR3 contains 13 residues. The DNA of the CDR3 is TGTGCCAGCAGTGGGGGAGGGAATCAGCTCCAGCATTTT. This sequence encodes CASSGGGNQLQHF. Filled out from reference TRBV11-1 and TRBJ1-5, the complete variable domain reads EAEVAQSPRYKITEKSQAVAFWCDPISGHATLYWYRQILGQGPELLVQFQDESVVDDSQLPKDRFSAERLKGVDSTLKIQPAELGDSAMYLCASSGGGNQLQHFGDGTRLSIL.

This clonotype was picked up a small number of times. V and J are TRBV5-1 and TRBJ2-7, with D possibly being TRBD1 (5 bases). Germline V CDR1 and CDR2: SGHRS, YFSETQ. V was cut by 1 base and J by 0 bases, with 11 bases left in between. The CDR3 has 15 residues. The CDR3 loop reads CASSLMQGSSYEQYF. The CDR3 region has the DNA TGCGCCAGCAGCTTGATGCAGGGCAGCTCCTACGAGCAGTACTTC. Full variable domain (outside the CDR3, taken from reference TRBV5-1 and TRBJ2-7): KAGVTQTPRYLIKTRGQQVTLSCSPISGHRSVSWYQQTPGQGLQFLFEYFSETQRNKGNFPGRFSGRQFSNSRSEMNVSTLELGDSALYLCASSLMQGSSYEQYFGPGTRLTVT.

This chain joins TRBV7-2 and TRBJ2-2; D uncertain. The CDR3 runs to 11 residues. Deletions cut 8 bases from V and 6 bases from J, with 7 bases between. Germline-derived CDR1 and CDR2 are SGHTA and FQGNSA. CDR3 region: CASHKAGELFF. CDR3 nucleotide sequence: TGTGCCAGCCATAAGGCCGGGGAGCTGTTTTTT.

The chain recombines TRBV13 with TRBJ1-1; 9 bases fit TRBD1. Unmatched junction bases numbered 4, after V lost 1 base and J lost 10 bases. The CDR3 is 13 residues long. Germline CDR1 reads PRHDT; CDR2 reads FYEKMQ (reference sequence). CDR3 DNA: TGTGCCAGCAGCTTAGAACAGGGGGCGGTAGCTTTCTTT. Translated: CASSLEQGAVAFF.

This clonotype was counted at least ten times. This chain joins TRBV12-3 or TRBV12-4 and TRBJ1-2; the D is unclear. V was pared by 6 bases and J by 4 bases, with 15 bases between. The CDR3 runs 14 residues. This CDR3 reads CASSSREVFYGYTF. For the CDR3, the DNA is TGTGCCAGCAGCTCACGCGAGGTTTTCTATGGCTACACCTTC.

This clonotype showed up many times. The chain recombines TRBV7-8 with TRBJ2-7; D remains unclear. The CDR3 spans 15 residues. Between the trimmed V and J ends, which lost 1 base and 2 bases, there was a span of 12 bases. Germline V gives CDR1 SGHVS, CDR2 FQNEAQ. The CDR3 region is CASSLGVTKAYEQYF. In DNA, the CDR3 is TGTGCCAGCAGCTTAGGAGTGACCAAGGCCTACGAGCAGTACTTC.